This TCR beta chain was recorded in a study of a mutant IDH1 vaccine in newly diagnosed glioma (dated by TCRdb to about 2021). For the wider study: Patients received eight vaccinations in weeks 1, 3, 5, 7, 11, 15, 19 and 23, corresponding to visits V03 through V10. Before enrollment, patients had received standard therapy of radiotherapy alone, temozolomide alone, or radiochemotherapy with temozolomide; most received the combination. For exploratory analyses, longitudinal TCRB deep sequencing was carried out in roughly 25 treated patients wherever samples were available. Vaccination started 4-6 weeks after radiotherapy alone, or was given together with temozolomide cycles in the groups whose treatment included chemotherapy. The approximately 30 treated patients were roughly 62% male and around 40% female, with a mean age of approximately 40 years. Six visits were used for peripheral blood collection: V03 (baseline), V05, V07, V10, V12 and V13. General findings and caveats noted by the study authors: PBMC samples for TCRB deep sequencing were selected based on availability. Vaccine-induced immune responses across multiple MHC alleles were detected in 80% to 95% of patients. It was noted by the authors that analyses of patient blood samples could not be reproduced owing to sample limitations. No apparent relationship was observed between pseudoprogression and alterations in the top peripheral T cell clonotypes detected by TCRB sequencing.

Per the publication, the time point label means: week 5, during vaccination. Each vaccine dose, consisting of 300 ug of a 20-mer mutant IDH1 peptide in Montanide, was administered subcutaneously with topical imiquimod. Donors had newly diagnosed WHO grade 3 or 4 IDH1-mutant astrocytomas with loss of nuclear ATRX. The samples were drawn from NOA16, a multicentre, single-arm, open-label phase I trial in Germany that tested a mutant IDH1 peptide vaccine in humans for the first time. The DNeasy Blood and Tissue Kit was used to extract genomic DNA from EDTA blood for TCRB sequencing. Trimming removed 4 bases from V and 4 bases from J; the gene matches leave 5 bases unexplained. The germline V gene (reference sequence) yields SEHNR for CDR1 and FQNEAQ for CDR2. The CDR3 runs 14 amino acids, cysteine and phenylalanine included. Only CDR3 DNA remains: 42 bases, in frame from the first base. The library was made by the immunoSEQ multiplex PCR assay. Rearranged TCR beta chain sequences were amplified using the hsTCRB Kit according to the manufacturer's protocol. An Illumina MiSeq was used to sequence the TCRB libraries. In the original analysis: The kit vendor's proprietary platform handled demultiplexing, trimming and gene mapping. TCRdb retrieved this table from immuneACCESS and kept in-frame rearrangements only. Not all clones are present; in checked studies, unresolved V genes account for under half, and no reason is known for the remainder. The V and J calls and the clone size are those of that table, but D and trimming were determined from the DNA. Within this sample are roughly 50,000 clones, with around 78% of them counted one time only. The ten largest clones take up 1.8% of the sample.

With regard to this clone: Its antigen is still unknown. There are no base qualities to consult, and no much larger clone falls within one base.

The rearrangement combines TRBV7-9 with TRBJ1-2, with 8 junctional bases fitting TRBD1. This specimen consisted of PBMCs, obtained from a glioma patient whose treatment included an IDH1 peptide vaccine. The sequence was collected from a woman aged 40 to 50 with glioma. CDR3 sequence: CASSYRDRSYGYTF. The bases read TGTGCCAGCAGCTATAGGGACAGGTCCTATGGCTACACCTTC.